The rows below give T cell receptor beta chains drawn from one sample of a study of cytomegalovirus exposure and HLA in healthy donors. Method: immunoSEQ multiplex PCR; TCRdb's copy keeps in-frame clones and lacks some. The top ten hold around 3.1% of the sample, which has hundreds of thousands of clones, around 91% seen once. The sequenced sample was PBMCs. Source of these receptors: a woman aged 25 to 39 in good health and CMV-seronegative. CDR3s include the opening cysteine and the closing phenylalanine or tryptophan. A D gene is named only where the DNA matches it firmly. Clone size is stated in some rows and not others, as once, few, many or a class when expanded.

d_call,j_call,clone_size,v_call,cdr3_nt,cdr3_aa
TRBD2,TRBJ2-4,NA,TRBV9,TGTGCCAGCAGCCCGGGACTAGCGGGAGTAGGATTAGCCAAAAACATTCAGTACTTC,CASSPGLAGVGLAKNIQYF
TRBD2,TRBJ2-1,NA,TRBV2,TGTGCCAGCAGTGAGGCGGGAGTAACTCAGTTCTTC,CASSEAGVTQFF
TRBD1,TRBJ2-7,NA,TRBV5-5,TGTGCCAGCAGCCTAACATCCGGGACAGGCGCCTACGAGCAGTACTTC,CASSLTSGTGAYEQYF
NA,TRBJ1-4,NA,TRBV29-1,TGCAGCGTTGGGACCGGGCTACAAAATGAAAAACTGTTTTTT,CSVGTGLQNEKLFF
NA,TRBJ2-4,once,TRBV28,TGTGCCAGCAGTCAAACGACAGGGAGGGACATTCAGTACTTC,CASSQTTGRDIQYF
TRBD1,TRBJ2-5,NA,TRBV4-2,TGTGCCAGCAGCCCCAGACAGGGTTTAGGCCAAGAGACCCAGTACTTC,CASSPRQGLGQETQYF
TRBD2,TRBJ2-7,NA,TRBV28,TGTGCCAGCAGTCAACTAGCGGCGGGTGAGCAGTACTTC,CASSQLAAGEQYF
TRBD1,TRBJ1-1,once,TRBV6-5,TGTGCCAGCAGTTACTCGAGACAGGGCGGCACTGAAGCTTTCTTT,CASSYSRQGGTEAFF
NA,TRBJ1-2,few,TRBV29-1,TGCAGCGTTGACAGGGCCGATGGCTACACCTTC,CSVDRADGYTF
NA,TRBJ2-7,NA,TRBV5-1,TGCGCCAGCAGCTTGCAATCAAGCTCCTACGAGCAGTACTTC,CASSLQSSSYEQYF
TRBD1,TRBJ2-2,once,TRBV6-1,TGTGCCAGCAGTCCGGGACAGGGCGAGACCGGGGAGCTGTTTTTT,CASSPGQGETGELFF
TRBD2,TRBJ2-7,NA,TRBV10-2,TGCGCCAGCAGGACGGGAGGGGACTTCAACGAGCAGTACTTC,CASRTGGDFNEQYF
TRBD2,TRBJ2-1,NA,TRBV27,TGTGCCAGCAGTACCCCGAGACTAGCGGGGATTTACAATGAGCAGTTCTTC,CASSTPRLAGIYNEQFF
NA,TRBJ2-5,NA,TRBV27,TGTGCCAGCAGTTTAAGAGTTGATCAAGAGACCCAGTACTTC,CASSLRVDQETQYF
TRBD2,TRBJ2-1,NA,TRBV7-8,TGTGCCAGCAGCTTATCCTTGGCGACTAGCCATGAGCAGTTCTTC,CASSLSLATSHEQFF
NA,TRBJ2-5,few,TRBV9,TGTGCCAGCAGCGTAGGTTCAGGTGCTGAGACCCAGTACTTC,CASSVGSGAETQYF
TRBD2,TRBJ2-7,NA,TRBV5-1,TGCGCCAGCAGCTCGGGACTAGCGGGTGCCCAGATTCCGTACTTC,CASSSGLAGAQIPYF
TRBD2,TRBJ2-7,NA,TRBV18,TGTGCCAGCTCTGGACTAGCAGGAGGGTCCTACGAGCAGTACTTC,CASSGLAGGSYEQYF
NA,TRBJ1-5,NA,TRBV28,TGTGCCAGCAGGCAACGGGGAAATCAGCCCCAGCATTTT,CASRQRGNQPQHF
NA,TRBJ2-7,NA,TRBV19,TGTGCCAGTAGTATCGGGCAGGCGTACGAGCAGTACTTC,CASSIGQAYEQYF
TRBD2,TRBJ2-7,NA,TRBV5-1,TGCGCCAGCAGCTTGGGACTAGCGGCTTCCTACGAGCAGTACTTC,CASSLGLAASYEQYF
TRBD1,TRBJ2-7,NA,TRBV7-9,TGTGCCAGCAGCCCTCAGGGGGCCTACGAGCAGTACTTC,CASSPQGAYEQYF
TRBD1,TRBJ2-7,NA,TRBV5-6,TGTGCCAGCAGCTTAGGACAGGGGGGCTACGAGCAGTACTTC,CASSLGQGGYEQYF
NA,TRBJ2-5,NA,TRBV15,TGTGCCACCAGCGAACCGGGACAACCTCTGGAGACCCAGTACTTC,CATSEPGQPLETQYF
TRBD2,TRBJ2-4,once,TRBV28,TGTGCCAGCAGAGAGGCGGGGGTTGGGGGAAACATTCAGTACTTC,CASREAGVGGNIQYF
NA,TRBJ2-7,NA,TRBV30,TGTGCCTGGAGTGGCCAGCTGGCACTCGGGCAGTACTTC,CAWSGQLALGQYF
TRBD2,TRBJ2-3,NA,TRBV27,TGTGCCAGCAGTCGGGATAGCGGGGGCACAGATACGCAGTATTTT,CASSRDSGGTDTQYF
TRBD1,TRBJ1-5,NA,TRBV18,TGTGCCAGCTCACCAAGACAGGGTTTTGACAATCAGCCCCAGCATTTT,CASSPRQGFDNQPQHF
TRBD1,TRBJ1-4,NA,TRBV5-1,TGCGCCAGCAGCACGGGACAGGGCGGGGGAAAACTGTTTTTT,CASSTGQGGGKLFF
NA,TRBJ2-7,NA,TRBV29-1,TGCAGCGTTTCTGACTCCTACGAGCAGTACTTC,CSVSDSYEQYF
NA,TRBJ2-4,NA,TRBV9,TGTGCCAGCAGCGTAGAGGGGACCCTAGGCATTCAGTACTTC,CASSVEGTLGIQYF
TRBD1,TRBJ2-7,NA,TRBV28,TGTGCCAGCAGTATCCGGGACAGGGGCTCCTACGAGCAGTACTTC,CASSIRDRGSYEQYF
TRBD2,TRBJ2-1,NA,TRBV7-3,TGTGCCAGCAGCTTTACTAGCGGGAGGGCCTACAATGAGCAGTTCTTC,CASSFTSGRAYNEQFF
TRBD1,TRBJ2-3,NA,TRBV7-3,TGTGCCAGCAGCCCGAACAGGGGCCCGGAGAATACGCAGTATTTT,CASSPNRGPENTQYF
TRBD1,TRBJ1-4,NA,TRBV9,TGTGCCAGCAGCGTAAATGGACAGGGGGGAAAACTGTTTTTT,CASSVNGQGGKLFF
TRBD2,TRBJ2-4,few,TRBV7-9,TGTGCCAGCAGCCCCCCTAGCGGGAAGACGAGAAACATTCAGTACTTC,CASSPPSGKTRNIQYF
TRBD1,TRBJ2-7,NA,TRBV28,TGTGCCAGCAGTTTAAGGGGGCAGAGGTCCTACGAGCAGTACTTC,CASSLRGQRSYEQYF
TRBD1,TRBJ2-1,NA,TRBV7-3,TGTGCCAGCAGCGCGGGACAGGGGGCCTACAATGAGCAGTTCTTC,CASSAGQGAYNEQFF
NA,TRBJ2-4,NA,TRBV15,TGTGCCACCAGCAGAGAACAGTTGCCGGCCAAAAACATTCAGTACTTC,CATSREQLPAKNIQYF
TRBD1,TRBJ1-2,once,TRBV19,TGTGCCAGTAGTCCGGACAGGGGCTCGGCTGGCTACACCTTC,CASSPDRGSAGYTF
TRBD1,TRBJ2-7,NA,TRBV27,TGTGCCAGCAGTCCAGGGGGCGTAGGATTCGAGCAGTACTTC,CASSPGGVGFEQYF
TRBD1,TRBJ2-2,NA,TRBV5-1,TGCGCCAGCAGCTCAGGGACAGGACGAAACACCGGGGAGCTGTTTTTT,CASSSGTGRNTGELFF
NA,TRBJ2-1,NA,TRBV27,TGTGCCAGCAGGAGAAAAGGACTAAATGAGCAGTTCTTC,CASRRKGLNEQFF
TRBD2,TRBJ2-3,NA,TRBV30,TGTGCCTGGAGTGTGTTAGCGGGAATGTCAGATACGCGGTATTTT,CAWSVLAGMSDTRYF
NA,TRBJ2-3,NA,TRBV18,TGTGCCAGCTCACCCGAACGGAATTTATACACAGATACGCAGTATTTT,CASSPERNLYTDTQYF
NA,TRBJ1-1,NA,TRBV5-4,TGTGCCAGCAGCTTCAAGAACACTGAAGCTTTCTTT,CASSFKNTEAFF
TRBD1,TRBJ2-7,NA,TRBV11-2,TGTGCCAGCAGCAGCCCCCGGGACAGGGTCTCCTACGAGCAGTACTTC,CASSSPRDRVSYEQYF
TRBD2,TRBJ2-1,NA,TRBV25-1,TGTGCCAGCAGCCCGACGGGGGGGAGGCAGTTCTTC,CASSPTGGRQFF
TRBD2,TRBJ2-3,NA,TRBV13,TGTGCCAGCAGCAAGCAACTAGCGGGAGTTGGAGATACGCAGTATTTT,CASSKQLAGVGDTQYF
NA,TRBJ2-5,NA,TRBV11-3,TGTGCCAGCAGCGATCCGGTAGTGGGGGAGACCCAGTACTTC,CASSDPVVGETQYF
TRBD2,TRBJ2-1,NA,TRBV5-6,TGTGCCAGCAGCTCAACCCTACTAGCGGGAGCGCACAATGAGCAGTTCTTC,CASSSTLLAGAHNEQFF
TRBD1,TRBJ2-3,NA,TRBV11-2,TGTGCCAGCAGCTTGACAGGGGGCGCCTCGGCAGATACGCAGTATTTT,CASSLTGGASADTQYF
TRBD2,TRBJ2-7,NA,TRBV27,TGTGCCAGCAGTTTGACTAGCGGGAACTTCGAGCAGTACTTC,CASSLTSGNFEQYF
TRBD1,TRBJ1-5,NA,TRBV4-1,TGCGCCAGCAGCCAATTACAGGGGATTGGCCCCGGTCAGCCCCAGCATTTT,CASSQLQGIGPGQPQHF
NA,TRBJ1-4,NA,TRBV19,TGTGCCAGTAGTATAAGGGTAGGTAATGAAAAACTGTTTTTT,CASSIRVGNEKLFF